Each of the 21 T cell receptor beta chains below was sequenced from the same sample in a study of cytomegalovirus exposure and HLA in healthy donors. With 60 Vbeta and 13 Jbeta primers, the PCR was carried out. Measured with immunoSEQ multiplex PCR; TCRdb has only the in-frame clones, and not every one. The sample records under 150,000 clones, around four fifths being singletons. The material sequenced was PBMCs. Receptors originate from a male donor in good health and CMV-seronegative.

DNA for the CDR3: TGCGCCAGCAGCCAGATGCCGGGACAGGGGGGCGGCTACACCTTC. Translation gives CASSQMPGQGGGYTF. V is TRBV4-1 and J is TRBJ1-2; 11 bases are a match to TRBD1. Trimming took 3 bases from V and 8 from J; bases not matched to a gene: 8. Germline V gene lookup returns CDR1 MGHRA and CDR2 YSYEKL. The CDR3 consists of 15 residues.

V gene TRBV6-6 combines with J gene TRBJ1-2; weak D call: TRBD1 (5 bases). CDR1 and CDR2 (germline): MNHNY, SVGAGI (reference sequence). V was trimmed by 5 bases and J by 4 bases, leaving 17 bases between them. CDR3 length: 15 residues. The CDR3, as DNA: TGTGCCAGCAGTAAGGACACCGCCGGTGGCTATGGCTACACCTTC. This sequence encodes CASSKDTAGGYGYTF.

The rearrangement joins TRBV6-6 to TRBJ2-5, with 8 bases fitting TRBD1. The J call may not be correct, given that the DNA end is closer to TRBJ2-7. This CDR3 spans 16 amino acids. From germline, CDR1 is MNHNY and CDR2 SVGAGI (reference sequence). The CDR3 DNA is TGTGCCAGCAGTCCGGTTAGTGACAGGGGCACCTACGAGCAGTACTTC. Protein: CASSPVSDRGTYEQYF.

J is TRBJ2-7 and V is TRBV21-1; TRBD1 is taken as the D call from the table, unchecked against the DNA. TRBV21-1 is annotated as a pseudogene. The CDR3 extends over 14 amino acids. DNA of the CDR3: TGTGCCAGCAGCAAGGGGCAGGGTGGATACGAGCAGTACTTC. Its protein product is CASSKGQGGYEQYF.

The chain uses TRBV7-2 and TRBJ2-3; D may be TRBD2 (6 bases). Trimming cost V 2 bases and J 6 bases, with 12 bases left between them. This CDR3 region has 14 residues. Germline V gene lookup returns CDR1 SGHTA and CDR2 FQGNSA. Here the CDR3 DNA reads TGTGCCAGCAGCTTATTGGGGGGACGGGATACGCAGTATTTT. Translating it yields CASSLLGGRDTQYF.

The chain is built from TRBV19 and TRBJ2-7; 7 nucleotides line up with TRBD1. With 1 base clipped from V and 7 bases from J, the junction kept 13 bases outside the gene matches. This CDR3 contains 16 residues. CDR1 is LNHDA and CDR2 is SQIVND in the germline V gene (reference sequence). CDR3 bases: TGTGCCAGTAGTATAGGAGGACAGGTTCCCCCCAGGGAGCAGTACTTC. Protein product: CASSIGGQVPPREQYF.

The chain joins TRBV7-7 to TRBJ2-1; TRBD2 matches at 7 bases. V lost 2 bases, J lost 5 bases, and 12 bases stayed unmatched. The CDR3 length is 17 residues. Germline CDR1 and CDR2: SSHAT and FNYEAQ (reference sequence). This CDR3 reads CASSLFGGGSFHNEQFF. CDR3 in DNA: TGTGCCAGCAGCTTATTTGGCGGCGGGAGTTTCCACAATGAGCAGTTCTTC.

The chain is built from TRBV5-1 and TRBJ2-5; D gene unclear. Trimming stripped 0 bases from V and 5 bases from J, with 5 bases between. CDR1 is SGHRS, CDR2 YFSETQ, per germline. The CDR3 is 12 amino acids. The CDR3, as DNA: TGCGCCAGCAGCTTGGGTTCGGAGACCCAGTACTTC. Encoded protein: CASSLGSETQYF.

The rearrangement links TRBV5-1 to TRBJ1-2; the match to TRBD1 covers 7 bases. The germline CDR1 and CDR2 sequences are SGHRS and YFSETQ. V shed 8 bases, J shed 9 bases, and the junction held 16 bases outside the gene matches. The CDR3 runs to 14 residues. CDR3 in amino acids: CASRGVRGRICYTF. The CDR3 coding sequence is TGCGCCAGTAGGGGGGTGAGGGGGCGAATTTGCTACACCTTC.

J is TRBJ1-2 and V is TRBV6-5, with D maybe TRBD1 (5 bases). The CDR3 has 14 residues. The ends were cut back, 2 bases at V and 4 bases at J, with 11 bases in the middle. Germline assignment: CDR1 MNHEY and CDR2 SVGAGI. CDR3 protein: CASSYRQGPYGYTF. For the CDR3, the DNA is TGTGCCAGCAGTTACAGGCAGGGCCCCTATGGCTACACCTTC.

The sample holds a few counts of this clone. This rearrangement joins TRBV9 to TRBJ2-3, with TRBD2 identical over 8 bases. The CDR3 consists of 15 residues. After removal of 0 bases from V and 6 bases from J, the junction contained 6 bases not matched to a gene. Germline CDR1 reads SGDLS; CDR2 reads YYNGEE. CDR3 amino acids: CASSVGGLAPDTQYF. The CDR3 nucleotides are TGTGCCAGCAGCGTAGGTGGACTAGCCCCCGATACGCAGTATTTT.

The chain has TRBV7-3 and TRBJ2-2; 7 bases agree with TRBD1. The CDR3 contains 17 residues. Germline CDR1 reads SGHTA; CDR2 reads FQGTGA. The V segment lost 4 bases and the J segment 8 bases; nucleotides outside the gene matches: 16. As DNA, the CDR3 is TGTGCCAGCAGCTCCTCCGGGACAGATGTTTCCATGGGGGAGCTGTTTTTT. This encodes CASSSSGTDVSMGELFF.

This clone was seen a few times. This sequence joins TRBV2 and TRBJ1-6; D ambiguous. Germline V lookup: CDR1 SNHLY, CDR2 FYNNEI. V was clipped by 11 bases and J by 0 bases, with 14 bases between them. This CDR3 region has 15 residues. DNA of the CDR3: TGTGCCGGCGGGAAGGATACCTCCTATAATTCACCCCTCCACTTT. It codes for CAGGKDTSYNSPLHF.

The V call is TRBV19, the J call TRBJ2-3; 9 bases line up with TRBD1. With V trimmed by 6 bases and J by 3 bases, 7 bases remained unmatched. CDR3 length equals 15 residues. Germline CDR1 LNHDA, CDR2 SQIVND (reference sequence). CDR3 nucleotides: TGTGCCAGTAGGAGTGGACAGGGGCGTACAGATACGCAGTATTTT. Translation gives CASRSGQGRTDTQYF.

This chain links TRBV13 with TRBJ2-7, with 14 bases identical to TRBD2. After removal of 4 bases from V and 2 bases from J, the junction contained 7 bases not matched to a gene. This CDR3 is built from 17 residues. Germline CDR1 is PRHDT and CDR2 is FYEKMQ (reference sequence). The CDR3 DNA is TGTGCCAGCAGCTCCGGGACTAGCGGGAGTTCGGCCTACGAGCAGTACTTC. Its translation is CASSSGTSGSSAYEQYF.

This chain connects TRBV2 to TRBJ2-4, with 8 bases that match TRBD2. This CDR3 has 15 amino acids. Germline CDR1 is SNHLY and CDR2 is FYNNEI. Losses at the gene ends were 5 bases for V and 0 bases for J; bases not matched to a gene: 3. CDR3 loop: CASSLAGLAKNIQYF. For the CDR3, the DNA is TGTGCCAGCAGTCTAGCGGGCCTAGCCAAAAACATTCAGTACTTC.

This chain uses TRBV15 with TRBJ1-2, with D possibly being TRBD1 (6 bases). This CDR3 region has 13 residues. The germline V gene encodes CDR1 LNHNV and CDR2 YYDKDF (reference sequence). The V gene lost 3 bases and the J gene lost 7 bases, with 12 bases spanning the gap. The CDR3 protein is CATSSRNRVGYTF. As DNA, the CDR3 is TGTGCCACCAGCAGCCGAAACAGGGTTGGCTACACCTTC.

The gene calls are TRBV5-5 and TRBJ2-2, with 10 nucleotides matching TRBD2. The CDR3 has 16 residues. Germline CDR1 and CDR2: SGHKS and YYEKEE (reference sequence). The trim removed 3 bases at V and 7 bases at J, leaving 9 bases unmatched. The CDR3 DNA reads TGTGCCAGCAGCTGGGGGCAGCGGGGGGGCCGCGGGGAGCTGTTTTTT. Protein sequence: CASSWGQRGGRGELFF.

This clone was picked up a small number of times. V usage is TRBV28 and J usage is TRBJ2-5; 8 bases match TRBD1. This CDR3 contains 13 residues. CDR1 MDHEN and CDR2 SYDVKM come from the germline V gene. The ends lost 4 bases at V and 5 bases at J; junction bases unmatched: 3. The CDR3 DNA sequence: TGTGCCAGCAGTTCGGACAGGGCGGAGACCCAGTACTTC. Encoded protein: CASSSDRAETQYF.

The chain is built from TRBV28 and TRBJ2-7; 13 bases agree with TRBD2. This CDR3 region has 15 residues. V gave up 5 bases and J gave up 7 bases; unmatched junction bases: 8. Germline assignment: CDR1 MDHEN and CDR2 SYDVKM. The CDR3 loop reads CASSQPGLAGREQYF. The CDR3 DNA sequence: TGTGCCAGCAGTCAACCGGGACTAGCGGGGAGAGAGCAGTACTTC.

This rearrangement joins TRBV18 to TRBJ2-5; maybe TRBD2 (5 bases). In germline, CDR1 is KGHSH, CDR2 LQKENI. V was trimmed by 0 bases and J by 3 bases, leaving 11 bases between them. The CDR3 has 15 amino acids. CDR3 coding DNA: TGTGCCAGCTCACCACCGGAATTTAGCGAAGAGACCCAGTACTTC. Translation: CASSPPEFSEETQYF.